One sample yielded the 32 T cell receptor beta chains listed below, sequenced in a study of blood T cells in healthy people across ages. Using a J-beta primer mix together with a sample-barcoded 5' primer, a second PCR was run for about 6 to 12 cycles. TCRdb processed the 5' RACE reads anew with MiXCR; each CDR3 protein has one entry. The sample contains 600,000 to 1,000,000 distinct CDR3 sequences, about 62% of which appear only once. The sequenced material came from blood. All receptors derive from a man in his thirties or forties in good health.

The genes are TRBV29-1 and TRBJ2-7; weak D call: TRBD2 (6 bases). The CDR3 runs 13 residues. Germline loops: CDR1 SQVTM, CDR2 ANQGSEA. V was trimmed by 6 bases and J by 6 bases, leaving 18 bases between them. The CDR3 DNA is TGCAGCGTGTCACTAGCCCCCTATGGCGAGCAGTACTTC. Encoded protein: CSVSLAPYGEQYF.

This chain links TRBV7-2 with TRBJ2-3; TRBD2 might be the D (5 bases). The germline V gene encodes CDR1 SGHTA and CDR2 FQGNSA. V lost 1 base to trimming and J lost 3 bases, with 14 bases between them. The CDR3 runs to 16 residues. The CDR3 protein is CASSLGSTRLTDTQYF. CDR3 DNA sequence: TGTGCCAGCAGCTTAGGGTCTACCCGACTAACAGATACGCAGTATTTT.

This clonotype was seen once. The junction shows a germline mismatch at one end, possibly a read error. This chain links TRBV7-7 with TRBJ2-2; 8 positions agree with TRBD2. This CDR3 has 17 residues. Germline CDR1 and CDR2: SSHAT and FNYEAQ (reference sequence). The CDR3 here is CASSLAPSGGITGELFF. CDR3 nucleotides: TGTGCTAGCAGCTTAGCCCCCTCGGGAGGGATCACCGGGGAGCTGTTTTTT.

This clonotype was detected many times. This sequence joins TRBV5-5 and TRBJ1-5; D perhaps matches TRBD1 (6 bases). From germline, CDR1 is SGHKS and CDR2 YYEKEE (reference sequence). The CDR3 is 18 amino acids. V lost 4 bases and J lost 3, with 23 bases in between. The chain's CDR3 is CASSPRGPGAEANQPQHF. The CDR3 DNA follows: TGTGCCAGCAGCCCCCGAGGCCCGGGGGCCGAAGCCAATCAGCCCCAGCATTTT.

The chain recombines TRBV10-3 with TRBJ2-7, with 9 bases identical to TRBD2. With 3 bases clipped from V and 5 bases from J, the junction kept 8 bases outside the gene matches. The CDR3 totals 15 residues. Germline-derived CDR1 and CDR2 are ENHRY and SYGVKD. CDR3 in amino acids: CAISDPAGGEDEQYF. Here the CDR3 DNA reads TGTGCCATCAGTGATCCAGCGGGAGGCGAGGACGAGCAGTACTTC.

This sequence joins TRBV9 and TRBJ2-7, with 7 bases aligning to TRBD1. The J call could be wrong; TRBJ2-5 is a better fit for the DNA end. The length of the CDR3 is 15 residues. The V gene's germline CDR1 is SGDLS and CDR2 YYNGEE. In nucleotides, the CDR3 is TGTGCCAGCAGCGAGGGAGTAACAGGGGTTAAGACCCAGTACTTC. It yields the protein CASSEGVTGVKTQYF.

The chain combines TRBV20-1 with TRBJ2-1; 7 nucleotides match TRBD2. The closer fit of TRBJ2-7 to the DNA end suggests the J call may be wrong. This CDR3 region has 17 residues. Germline CDR1 reads DFQATT; CDR2 reads SNEGSKA (reference sequence). CDR3 sequence: CSAGGLANYRSYNEQYF. DNA for the CDR3: TGCAGTGCGGGGGGGTTAGCGAACTACCGCTCCTACAATGAGCAGTACTTC.

The chain combines TRBV10-3 with TRBJ2-1; D is unresolved. The germline V gene encodes CDR1 ENHRY and CDR2 SYGVKD. The CDR3 runs 12 residues. The V and J ends lost 11 bases and 7 bases respectively, with 15 bases between them. The CDR3 region is CAANDAANEQFF. CDR3 DNA: TGTGCCGCAAATGACGCCGCGAATGAGCAGTTCTTC.

The CDR3 loop is CASSVIRGDTQYF. The CDR3 DNA follows: TGTGCCAGCAGCGTCATACGCGGAGATACGCAGTATTTT. The chain recombines TRBV7-8 with TRBJ2-3; D uncertain. Germline lookup yields CDR1 SGHVS and CDR2 FQNEAQ. V was pared by 5 bases and J by 5 bases, with 11 bases between. The CDR3 totals 13 residues. Looking up the rest from reference TRBV7-8 and TRBJ2-3 gives the full variable domain: GAGVSQSPRYKVAKRGQDVALRCDPISGHVSLFWYQQALGQGPEFLTYFQNEAQLDKSGLPSDRFFAERPEGSVSTLKIQRTQQEDSAVYLCASSVIRGDTQYFGPGTRLTVL.

The CDR3 here is CAISSQGAEQYF. The CDR3 nucleotides are TGTGCCATCAGTTCACAGGGAGCCGAGCAGTACTTC. The V gene is TRBV10-3, the J gene TRBJ2-7, with a tentative D call TRBD1 (6 bases). The CDR3 totals 12 residues. Germline loops: CDR1 ENHRY, CDR2 SYGVKD. V lost 5 bases and J 6 bases, leaving 11 bases between the germline ends.

The chain has TRBV20-1 and TRBJ1-5; tentative D call: TRBD1 (5 bases). This CDR3 is 15 amino acids long. Germline CDR1 DFQATT, CDR2 SNEGSKA (reference sequence). V lost 1 base, J lost 6 bases, and 16 bases lay in between. The CDR3 nucleotides read TGCAGTGCTAGAGTACCGGGACGGCTTTCTCAGCCCCAGCATTTT. This codes for CSARVPGRLSQPQHF.

This chain joins TRBV7-2 and TRBJ2-5; D is possibly TRBD2 (7 bases). CDR1 SGHTA and CDR2 FQGNSA come from the germline V gene. The CDR3 covers 14 residues. V was trimmed by 1 base and J by 5 bases, leaving 11 bases between them. CDR3: CASSLEGEGETQYF. The CDR3 nucleotides read TGTGCCAGCAGCTTAGAGGGGGAGGGGGAGACCCAGTACTTC.

The V gene is TRBV20-1, the J gene TRBJ2-7; D not resolved. CDR1 is DFQATT and CDR2 is SNEGSKA in the germline V gene (reference sequence). The CDR3 length is 14 residues. V gave up 0 bases and J gave up 0 bases, with 9 bases separating them. The CDR3 here is CSARDDWSSYEQYF. CDR3 bases: TGCAGTGCTAGAGACGACTGGAGCTCCTACGAGCAGTACTTC.

The chain links TRBV12-3 or TRBV12-4 to TRBJ2-5, with unresolved D. V lost 6 bases and J lost 7, with 9 bases in between. The length of the CDR3 is 11 residues. In DNA form, the CDR3 reads TGTGCCAGCAGGACTTTTGTGACCCAGTACTTC. Encoded protein: CASRTFVTQYF.

This chain joins TRBV6-6 and TRBJ1-1, with D uncertain. Per the germline V gene, CDR1 is MNHNY and CDR2 is SVGAGI (reference sequence). V lost 2 bases and J 7 bases, leaving 14 bases between the germline ends. This CDR3 region has 14 residues. CDR3 amino acids: CASSYVPEGSEAFF. Here the CDR3 DNA reads TGTGCCAGCAGTTACGTTCCCGAAGGGAGTGAAGCTTTCTTT.

The rearrangement uses TRBV12-3 or TRBV12-4 and TRBJ2-3, with TRBD2 as a possible D gene (6 bases). The V and J ends lost 10 bases and 15 bases respectively, with 29 bases between them. The CDR3 consists of 14 residues. The CDR3 protein is CAIHGGGAGDMQYF. Here the CDR3 DNA reads TGTGCCATCCATGGCGGAGGGGCAGGAGATATGCAATATTTT.

This clonotype occurred a few times. CDR3 sequence: CSARVAGNHEQYF. CDR3 DNA sequence: TGCAGTGCTAGGGTCGCAGGGAACCACGAGCAGTACTTC. The rearrangement links TRBV20-1 to TRBJ2-7, with D perhaps TRBD1 (5 bases). This CDR3 is built from 13 residues. Trimming shortened V by 3 bases and J by 5 bases, and 14 bases separated the two germline ends. CDR1 DFQATT and CDR2 SNEGSKA come from the germline V gene (reference sequence).

This clonotype was seen a single time. The J gene is TRBJ2-5, the V gene TRBV14; TRBD1 agrees at 7 bases. Trimming cost V 4 bases and J 2 bases; bases outside gene matches: 7. In germline, CDR1 is SGHDN, CDR2 FVKESK. The CDR3 is 15 amino acids. The CDR3, as DNA: TGTGCCAGCAGCCCCGGGACAGTCGTTCAAGAGACCCAGTACTTC. This sequence encodes CASSPGTVVQETQYF.

The chain uses TRBV6-5 and TRBJ2-6; 7 nucleotides match TRBD1. Trimming cost V 2 bases and J 15 bases; bases outside gene matches: 13. CDR1 and CDR2 from the germline V gene are MNHEY and SVGAGI. The CDR3 has 15 amino acids. CDR3 sequence (DNA): TGTGCCAGCAGTTACGGGGGCCCCACAGGGGCGCACCTGACTTTC. It is translated as CASSYGGPTGAHLTF.

This chain connects TRBV20-1 to TRBJ2-5; D is unresolved. CDR1 and CDR2 from the germline V gene are DFQATT and SNEGSKA (reference sequence). V lost 3 bases, J lost 5 bases, and 10 bases lay in between. CDR3 length equals 12 residues. DNA for the CDR3: TGCAGTGCTAGTCTGCTGTTGGAGACCCAGTACTTC. It yields the protein CSASLLLETQYF.

This clonotype was seen a handful of times. V usage is TRBV15 and J usage is TRBJ1-1, with D hard to call. CDR1 LNHNV and CDR2 YYDKDF come from the germline V gene (reference sequence). V shed 11 bases and J shed 2 bases, with 15 bases lying between them. The CDR3 extends over 13 amino acids. CDR3 sequence: CASTVAHNTEAFF. Written as DNA, the CDR3 is TGTGCCTCCACGGTGGCACATAACACTGAAGCTTTCTTT.

This rearrangement joins TRBV3-1 to TRBJ1-2; D might be TRBD1 (6 bases). This CDR3 is 17 amino acids long. Trimming shortened V by 4 bases and J by 1 base, and 19 bases separated the two germline ends. Germline CDR1 reads LGHDT; CDR2 reads YNNKEL (reference sequence). In DNA, the CDR3 is TGTGCCAGCAGCCCCCCCGTCGAGGGGGTTCTTAACTATGGCTACACCTTC. As protein: CASSPPVEGVLNYGYTF. The variable domain in full, with the rest retrieved from reference TRBV3-1 and TRBJ1-2, is DTAVSQTPKYLVTQMGNDKSIKCEQNLGHDTMYWYKQDSKKFLKIMFSYNNKELIINETVPNRFSPKSPDKAHLNLHINSLELGDSAVYFCASSPPVEGVLNYGYTFGSGTRLTVV.

The chain couples TRBV29-1 to TRBJ2-7; TRBD2 agrees at 12 bases. Germline CDR1 reads SQVTM; CDR2 reads ANQGSEA. V lost 2 bases, J lost 5 bases, and 10 bases stayed unmatched. This CDR3 has 16 residues. CDR3 loop: CSVEYPSGRGVDEQYF. Here the CDR3 DNA reads TGCAGCGTTGAATACCCTAGCGGGAGGGGTGTTGACGAGCAGTACTTC.

This chain connects TRBV27 to TRBJ2-3; D is unclear. This CDR3 is 14 amino acids long. V shed 5 bases and J shed 4 bases, with 13 bases lying between them. Germline V gene data show CDR1 as MNHEY and CDR2 as SMNVEV (reference sequence). CDR3 amino acids: CASSVDYGADTQYF. DNA for the CDR3: TGTGCCAGCAGTGTAGATTATGGGGCAGATACGCAGTATTTT.

This clonotype was counted only a few times. This chain uses TRBV20-1 with TRBJ2-7; the D gene is possibly TRBD1 (6 bases). This CDR3 is built from 14 residues. The V end was cut by 0 bases, the J end by 6 bases, with 15 bases between. Germline CDR1 is DFQATT and CDR2 is SNEGSKA (reference sequence). Here the CDR3 reads CSAREMPGVSEQYF. The CDR3 DNA follows: TGCAGTGCTAGAGAGATGCCAGGGGTAAGCGAGCAGTACTTC.

The chain joins TRBV7-2 to TRBJ2-7; the match to TRBD2 covers 9 bases. Per germline, CDR1 SGHTA and CDR2 FQGNSA. Trimming cost V 5 bases and J 3 bases; bases outside gene matches: 14. The CDR3 covers 17 residues. The CDR3 loop reads CASSLGLAPDGRYEQYF. The CDR3 DNA follows: TGTGCCAGCAGCCTGGGACTAGCCCCAGACGGCCGCTACGAGCAGTACTTC.

V usage is TRBV21-1 and J usage is TRBJ2-3; no check of the table's D call, TRBD1, against the DNA was made. TRBV21-1 counts as a pseudogene. This CDR3 is built from 15 residues. The CDR3 here is CASGQGKDETDTQYF. The DNA for the CDR3 is TGTGCCAGCGGACAGGGGAAGGATGAGACAGATACGCAGTATTTT.

The rearrangement joins TRBV4-2 to TRBJ2-3; D is ambiguous. The germline V and J ends were trimmed by 1 base and 0 bases, with 14 bases remaining between them. The CDR3 totals 17 residues. Germline CDR1 LGHNA, CDR2 YNFKEQ. The CDR3 loop is CASSQASVGSSTDTQYF. Here the CDR3 DNA reads TGTGCCAGCAGCCAAGCGAGTGTGGGGTCGAGCACAGATACGCAGTATTTT.

V usage is TRBV19 and J usage is TRBJ2-6; D not resolved. The germline gives CDR1 LNHDA, CDR2 SQIVND (reference sequence). V dropped 7 bases and J dropped 4 bases, with 8 bases sitting between them. CDR3 length: 13 residues. CDR3 nucleotide sequence: TGTGCCAGTATGGTGGAGGGGGCCAACGTCCTGACTTTC. Protein: CASMVEGANVLTF.

The chain uses TRBV29-1 and TRBJ2-5; D unresolved. Trimming took off 0 bases at V and 5 bases at J, with 16 bases between the two ends. The CDR3 has 15 residues. Germline V CDR1 and CDR2: SQVTM, ANQGSEA. The CDR3 sequence is CSVEDPEANDETQYF. CDR3 DNA: TGCAGCGTTGAAGATCCGGAAGCTAATGATGAGACCCAGTACTTC.

This clonotype occurred many times. The gene calls are TRBV20-1 and TRBJ1-5; maybe TRBD1 (5 bases). Deletions cut 6 bases from V and 2 bases from J, with 17 bases between. The CDR3 has 15 amino acids. CDR1 DFQATT and CDR2 SNEGSKA come from the germline V gene (reference sequence). This chain's CDR3 is CSAGRSGGGNQPQHF. The DNA for the CDR3 is TGCAGTGCCGGGCGCTCTGGGGGGGGCAATCAGCCCCAGCATTTT.

This clonotype was seen a few times. The chain uses TRBV5-1 and TRBJ2-7; TRBD1 matches 10 bases. Germline V gene data show CDR1 as SGHRS and CDR2 as YFSETQ. This CDR3 comprises 17 residues. With 4 bases clipped from V and 3 bases from J, the junction kept 13 bases outside the gene matches. The CDR3 DNA reads as TGCGCCAGCAGCCCGAACGGGACAGGGGCAAGAATCTACGAGCAGTACTTC. Its translation is CASSPNGTGARIYEQYF.